The rows below give T cell receptor beta chains drawn from one sample of a study of OX40 agonist ivuxolimab in advanced cancers. Repertoires were generated with immunoSEQ multiplex PCR, while TCRdb's copy carries only in-frame clones and drops some. The data contain over 65,000 clones, more than 70% of them singletons. This material consisted of CD4+ or CD8+ T cells sorted from blood, taken in a trial of the OX40 agonist ivuxolimab. The receptors derive from an adult with an advanced solid tumor such as melanoma, head and neck, liver or kidney cancer. Both conserved end residues are part of each CDR3. The order of the fields is CDR3 protein, CDR3 DNA, V gene, D gene, J gene, clone size. D genes are given only for firm matches. A row's size may be missing; if present it is once, few, many or a size class.

CDR3 protein: CAISVGLASQETQYF
CDR3 DNA: TGTGCCATCAGTGTAGGACTAGCGAGCCAAGAGACCCAGTACTTC
V gene: TRBV10-3
D gene: TRBD2
J gene: TRBJ2-5
clone size: -

CDR3 protein: CASSALLAGQVEQFF
CDR3 DNA: TGTGCCAGTAGCGCCTTACTAGCGGGACAGGTGGAGCAGTTCTTC
V gene: TRBV19
D gene: TRBD2
J gene: TRBJ2-1
clone size: -

CDR3 protein: CASSGQGHNQPQHF
CDR3 DNA: TGTGCCAGCAGCGGGCAGGGCCACAATCAGCCCCAGCATTTT
V gene: TRBV2
D gene: -
J gene: TRBJ1-5
clone size: -

CDR3 protein: CASSQEGTGAEAFF
CDR3 DNA: TGCGCCAGCAGCCAAGAAGGGACAGGGGCTGAAGCTTTCTTT
V gene: TRBV4-3
D gene: TRBD1
J gene: TRBJ1-1
clone size: few

CDR3 protein: CASGEGTGFGYTF
CDR3 DNA: TGTGCTAGTGGAGAAGGGACAGGGTTTGGCTACACCTTC
V gene: TRBV12-5
D gene: TRBD1
J gene: TRBJ1-2
clone size: -

CDR3 protein: CASSYVGGTEAFF
CDR3 DNA: TGTGCCAGCAGTTACGTTGGGGGCACTGAAGCTTTCTTT
V gene: TRBV6-6
D gene: -
J gene: TRBJ1-1
clone size: -

CDR3 protein: CASSDTVSSYNEQFF
CDR3 DNA: TGCGCCAGCAGTGATACGGTTAGCTCCTACAATGAGCAGTTCTTC
V gene: TRBV10-1
D gene: -
J gene: TRBJ2-1
clone size: -

CDR3 protein: CASSIQLAGGSDTQYF
CDR3 DNA: TGTGCCAGTAGTATTCAGCTAGCGGGAGGGTCAGATACGCAGTATTTT
V gene: TRBV19
D gene: TRBD2
J gene: TRBJ2-3
clone size: -

CDR3 protein: CASSLKLGAFTYEQYF
CDR3 DNA: TGTGCCAGCAGCTTAAAGTTAGGGGCCTTTACCTACGAGCAGTACTTC
V gene: TRBV7-8
D gene: -
J gene: TRBJ2-7
clone size: -

CDR3 protein: CASSNFGSDGPNTGELFF
CDR3 DNA: TGTGCCAGTAGTAACTTCGGATCGGACGGACCGAACACCGGGGAGCTGTTTTTT
V gene: TRBV19
D gene: -
J gene: TRBJ2-2
clone size: -

CDR3 protein: CASTRQGTYEQFF
CDR3 DNA: TGTGCCAGCACCCGACAGGGAACCTATGAGCAGTTCTTC
V gene: TRBV6-1
D gene: TRBD1
J gene: TRBJ2-1
clone size: once

CDR3 protein: CASSFTGSRGDEQYF
CDR3 DNA: TGCGCCAGCAGCTTCACCGGGAGTAGAGGGGACGAGCAGTACTTC
V gene: TRBV5-1
D gene: -
J gene: TRBJ2-7
clone size: few

CDR3 protein: CASSPPFTDTQYF
CDR3 DNA: TGTGCCAGCAGTCCCCCTTTCACAGATACGCAGTATTTT
V gene: TRBV27
D gene: -
J gene: TRBJ2-3
clone size: -

CDR3 protein: CASRGPSYEQYF
CDR3 DNA: TGTGCCAGCAGGGGTCCCTCCTACGAGCAGTACTTC
V gene: TRBV6-5
D gene: -
J gene: TRBJ2-7
clone size: -

CDR3 protein: CASSIDRQETQYF
CDR3 DNA: TGTGCCAGTAGTATAGACAGACAAGAGACCCAGTACTTC
V gene: TRBV19
D gene: -
J gene: TRBJ2-5
clone size: -

CDR3 protein: CASSIDSTSGNTIYF
CDR3 DNA: TGTGCCAGTAGTATCGACAGCACTTCTGGAAACACCATATATTTT
V gene: TRBV19
D gene: -
J gene: TRBJ1-3
clone size: -

CDR3 protein: CASSFGTGIQETQYF
CDR3 DNA: TGCGCCAGCAGCTTTGGGACAGGGATACAAGAGACCCAGTACTTC
V gene: TRBV5-1
D gene: TRBD1
J gene: TRBJ2-5
clone size: -

CDR3 protein: CATSRVLIDEQYF
CDR3 DNA: TGTGCCACCAGCAGAGTTCTCATCGACGAGCAGTACTTC
V gene: TRBV15
D gene: -
J gene: TRBJ2-7
clone size: -

CDR3 protein: CACQGTSGYTGELFF
CDR3 DNA: TGTGCCTGCCAGGGGACTAGCGGCTACACCGGGGAGCTGTTTTTT
V gene: TRBV7-2
D gene: TRBD2
J gene: TRBJ2-2
clone size: -

CDR3 protein: CASSGGPNTEAFF
CDR3 DNA: TGTGCCAGCAGTGGCGGGCCGAACACTGAAGCTTTCTTT
V gene: TRBV2
D gene: -
J gene: TRBJ1-1
clone size: few

CDR3 protein: CASSSGQGNEKLFF
CDR3 DNA: TGCGCCAGCAGCTCGGGACAGGGAAATGAAAAACTGTTTTTT
V gene: TRBV5-1
D gene: TRBD1
J gene: TRBJ1-4
clone size: -

CDR3 protein: CASSILPYTGELFF
CDR3 DNA: TGTGCCAGTAGTATCCTCCCTTACACCGGGGAGCTGTTTTTT
V gene: TRBV19
D gene: -
J gene: TRBJ2-2
clone size: -

CDR3 protein: CASSRDRAISYEQYF
CDR3 DNA: TGTGCCAGCAGCAGGGACAGGGCCATTTCCTACGAGCAGTACTTC
V gene: TRBV7-8
D gene: TRBD1
J gene: TRBJ2-7
clone size: -

CDR3 protein: CASSPGTGSYNEQFF
CDR3 DNA: TGCGCCAGCAGCCCGGGGACCGGCTCCTACAATGAGCAGTTCTTC
V gene: TRBV5-1
D gene: -
J gene: TRBJ2-1
clone size: -

CDR3 protein: CASRRATAGNTEAFF
CDR3 DNA: TGTGCCAGCAGACGCGCGACCGCTGGGAACACTGAAGCTTTCTTT
V gene: TRBV6-5
D gene: -
J gene: TRBJ1-1
clone size: -

CDR3 protein: CASSQSGLKQETQYF
CDR3 DNA: TGCGCCAGCAGCCAGTCGGGACTCAAACAAGAGACCCAGTACTTC
V gene: TRBV5-1
D gene: -
J gene: TRBJ2-5
clone size: -

CDR3 protein: CASSPLGENTGELFF
CDR3 DNA: TGTGCCAGCTCACCCCTGGGCGAGAACACCGGGGAGCTGTTTTTT
V gene: TRBV18
D gene: -
J gene: TRBJ2-2
clone size: -

CDR3 protein: CASSGPDSVGEQYF
CDR3 DNA: TGTGCCAGCTCCGGGCCCGACTCCGTCGGCGAGCAGTACTTC
V gene: TRBV18
D gene: -
J gene: TRBJ2-7
clone size: -

CDR3 protein: CASSLSQVGGYTF
CDR3 DNA: TGTGCCAGCAGCTTATCCCAGGTCGGTGGCTACACCTTC
V gene: TRBV11-2
D gene: -
J gene: TRBJ1-2
clone size: -

CDR3 protein: CASSETLNREQYF
CDR3 DNA: TGTGCCAGCAGTGAAACTCTGAATAGGGAGCAGTACTTC
V gene: TRBV6-5
D gene: -
J gene: TRBJ2-7
clone size: -

CDR3 protein: CATSRVKAGAKYEQYF
CDR3 DNA: TGTGCCACCAGCAGAGTAAAGGCGGGGGCGAAGTACGAGCAGTACTTC
V gene: TRBV15
D gene: -
J gene: TRBJ2-7
clone size: few

CDR3 protein: CSVETGSEKLFF
CDR3 DNA: TGCAGCGTTGAAACCGGAAGTGAAAAACTGTTTTTT
V gene: TRBV29-1
D gene: -
J gene: TRBJ1-4
clone size: -